This is a list of T cell receptor beta chains from one sample in a study of glioma-infiltrating T cells. TCRdb redid the calling of the multiplex PCR reads with MiXCR, one entry per CDR3 protein. The sample contains more than 110,000 distinct CDR3 sequences, 30% to 40% of which appear only once. Material for sequencing was glioma tissue, nonneoplastic brain tissue, or PBMCs (not recorded which). The receptors were sampled from a human donor with low-grade glioma or glioblastoma, undergoing nonglioma brain surgery, or in good health (not recorded which). Both conserved end residues are part of each CDR3. The D gene is left open where the match is weak. Only some rows state a clone size, as once, few, many or a class for expanded clones.

abundance | j_gene | v_gene | d_gene | len | CDR3nt | CDR3aa
many | TRBJ1-5 | TRBV20-1 | TRBD1 | 13 | TGCAGTGCCCGCGGGACAGCGAATCAGCCCCAGCATTTT | CSARGTANQPQHF
. | TRBJ1-1 | TRBV28 | . | 15 | TGTGCCAGCAGTTCGTGGAATCGGGAGAACACTGAAGCTTTCTTT | CASSSWNRENTEAFF
once | TRBJ2-1 | TRBV6-6 | TRBD1 | 18 | TGTGCCAGCAGTTACGCCGGGACAGGGGGCGGCGCCTACAATGAGCAGTTCTTC | CASSYAGTGGGAYNEQFF
many | TRBJ1-1 | TRBV6-1 | . | 12 | TGTGCCAGCAGAAGCGGGGAGGTAAAAGCTTTCTTT | CASRSGEVKAFF
. | TRBJ1-2 | TRBV6-2/TRBV6-3 | . | 15 | TGTGCCAGCAGTTACACTTCGACAGTCGGTCATGGCTACACCTTC | CASSYTSTVGHGYTF
. | TRBJ2-7 | TRBV6-5 | TRBD1 | 15 | TGTGCCAACAGTTCCCGGACAGGCATCACCTACGAGCAGTACTTC | CANSSRTGITYEQYF
. | TRBJ2-7 | TRBV27 | TRBD1 | 16 | TGTGCCAGCAGTTCCCCCCCCGGGACAGGGGACTACGAGCAGTACTTC | CASSSPPGTGDYEQYF
. | TRBJ1-3 | TRBV7-6 | . | 13 | TGTGCCAGCACCCCTGGATCTGGAAACACCATATATTTT | CASTPGSGNTIYF
. | TRBJ2-7 | TRBV6-5 | . | 12 | TGTGACAGCAGTTACCCTCCAGGCGAGCAGTACTTC | CDSSYPPGEQYF
few | TRBJ1-5 | TRBV27 | . | 13 | TGTGCCAGCAGTTTATCGGTGGAAGGGCCCCAGCATTTT | CASSLSVEGPQHF
many | TRBJ1-1 | TRBV28 | . | 12 | TGTGCCAGCCAACGGGGTAACACTGAAGCTTTCTTT | CASQRGNTEAFF
. | TRBJ2-1 | TRBV28 | . | 14 | TGTGCCAGCAGGCGACTTGGGATAAACAATGAGCAGTTCTTC | CASRRLGINNEQFF
many | TRBJ1-1 | TRBV28 | TRBD1 | 14 | TGTGCCAGCAGGCGGGACAGCATGAACACTGAAGCTTTCTTT | CASRRDSMNTEAFF
few | TRBJ2-3 | TRBV20-1 | TRBD1 | 13 | TGCAGTGCTAGCTCAGGGGGCTTCGATACGCAGTATTTT | CSASSGGFDTQYF
. | TRBJ2-5 | TRBV20-1 | TRBD1 | 13 | TGCAGTGCTTTACCAGGGGGCGTCGAGACCCAGTACTTC | CSALPGGVETQYF
few | TRBJ1-1 | TRBV28 | . | 14 | TGTGCCAGCAGGACCACAGGGAAGAACACTGAAGCTTTCTTT | CASRTTGKNTEAFF
few | TRBJ1-1 | TRBV18 | TRBD1 | 16 | TGTGCCAGCTCATTTGACAGGGACTCTGGGAACACTGAAGCTTTCTTT | CASSFDRDSGNTEAFF
. | TRBJ2-4 | TRBV4-2 | . | 12 | TGTGCCAGCAGCTGGAGGAAAAACATTCAGTACTTC | CASSWRKNIQYF
. | TRBJ2-1 | TRBV29-1 | TRBD1 | 14 | TGCAGCTCTCGGGGGACAGGGAACTACAATGAGCAGTTCTTC | CSSRGTGNYNEQFF
. | TRBJ1-1 | TRBV10-3 | . | 13 | TGTGCCATCAGTGAGCGGGACTTTCTGCGGGCTTTCTTT | CAISERDFLRAFF
. | TRBJ2-1 | TRBV19 | . | 14 | TGTGCCAGTAGTATTGGGTGGGCCAGCAATGAGCAGTTCTTC | CASSIGWASNEQFF
. | TRBJ1-1 | TRBV12-3/TRBV12-4 | . | 14 | TGTGCCAGCAGTTTAAGGGCAGCGAACACTGAAGCTTTCTTT | CASSLRAANTEAFF
. | TRBJ2-5 | TRBV2 | TRBD2 | 14 | TGTGCCAGCAGAAAACTAGCGGGAGTTGAGACCCAGTACTTC | CASRKLAGVETQYF
few | TRBJ2-3 | TRBV6-1 | . | 14 | TGTGCCAGCAGTATCCACGAGGGTACAGATACGCAGTATTTT | CASSIHEGTDTQYF
many | TRBJ2-3 | TRBV6-1 | TRBD1 | 13 | TGTGCCAGCGCCAGGGGGCCCACACATACGCAGTATTTT | CASARGPTHTQYF
. | TRBJ2-1 | TRBV3-1 | . | 15 | TGTGCCAGCAGCCTGGGCCCCAGCTCCTACAATGAGCAGTTCTTC | CASSLGPSSYNEQFF
many | TRBJ2-5 | TRBV20-1 | . | 13 | TGCAGTGCTAGAGGGCGCGGACGAGAGACCCAGTACTTC | CSARGRGRETQYF
. | TRBJ2-1 | TRBV20-1 | TRBD2 | 14 | TGCAGTGCAGAGCTAGCGGGAGGGTTAGAGGAGCAGTTCTTC | CSAELAGGLEEQFF
. | TRBJ2-1 | TRBV4-3 | . | 15 | TGCGCCAGCAGCCAAGGTACAGGGTACGGCAATGAGCAGTTCTTC | CASSQGTGYGNEQFF
. | TRBJ2-3 | TRBV7-2 | . | 16 | TGTGCCAGCAGCTTAGTTATCAGGGAATTGACAGATACGCAGTATTTT | CASSLVIRELTDTQYF
. | TRBJ2-1 | TRBV7-2 | . | 13 | TGTGCCAGCAGCTTTAACTACGGATGGGAGCAGTTCTTC | CASSFNYGWEQFF
once | TRBJ1-1 | TRBV11-2 | . | 17 | TGTGCCAGCAGCCCCGTCTTTGGACCGGGATTGAACACTGAAGCTTTCTTT | CASSPVFGPGLNTEAFF
. | TRBJ1-2 | TRBV29-1 | . | 12 | TGCAGCGTTGAAGTCAACGGGGATGGCTACACCTTC | CSVEVNGDGYTF
. | TRBJ1-5 | TRBV19 | . | 13 | TGTGCCAGTAACAAAGGCGGGGATCAGCCCCAGCATTTT | CASNKGGDQPQHF
. | TRBJ1-1 | TRBV14 | . | 13 | TGTGCCAGCAGCCACAACCGGGGCGGAGCCCTGTTCTTT | CASSHNRGGALFF
few | TRBJ2-7 | TRBV6-2/TRBV6-3 | TRBD1 | 12 | TGTGCCAGCAGGCGGACAGGGGGCGAGCAGTACTTC | CASRRTGGEQYF
. | TRBJ2-2 | TRBV20-1 | . | 14 | TGCAGTGCTAAGGACCCGCGCGACACCGGGGAGCTGTTTTTT | CSAKDPRDTGELFF
. | TRBJ1-6 | TRBV20-1 | . | 13 | TGCAGTGCTAGTTTTGGGGGCGATTCACCCCTCCACTTT | CSASFGGDSPLHF
. | TRBJ1-4 | TRBV27 | TRBD1 | 14 | TGTGCCAGCAGCGTTCACCAGGGGGATGAAAAACTGTTTTTT | CASSVHQGDEKLFF